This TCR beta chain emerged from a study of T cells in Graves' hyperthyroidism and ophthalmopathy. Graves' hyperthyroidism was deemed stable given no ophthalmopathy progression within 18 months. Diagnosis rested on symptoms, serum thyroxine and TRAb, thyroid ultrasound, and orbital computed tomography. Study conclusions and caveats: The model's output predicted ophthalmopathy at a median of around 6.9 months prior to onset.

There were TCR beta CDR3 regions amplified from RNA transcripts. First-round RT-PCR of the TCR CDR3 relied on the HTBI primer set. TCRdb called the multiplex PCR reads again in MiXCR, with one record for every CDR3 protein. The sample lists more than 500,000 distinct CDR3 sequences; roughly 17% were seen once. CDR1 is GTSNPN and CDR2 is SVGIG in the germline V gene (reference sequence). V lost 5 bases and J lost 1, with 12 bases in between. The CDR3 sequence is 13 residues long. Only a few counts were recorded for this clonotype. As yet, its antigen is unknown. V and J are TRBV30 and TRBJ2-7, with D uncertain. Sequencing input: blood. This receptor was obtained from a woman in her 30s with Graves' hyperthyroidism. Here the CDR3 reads CAWLPPTSYEQYF. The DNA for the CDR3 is TGTGCCTGGCTGCCTCCTACTTCCTACGAGCAGTACTTC.